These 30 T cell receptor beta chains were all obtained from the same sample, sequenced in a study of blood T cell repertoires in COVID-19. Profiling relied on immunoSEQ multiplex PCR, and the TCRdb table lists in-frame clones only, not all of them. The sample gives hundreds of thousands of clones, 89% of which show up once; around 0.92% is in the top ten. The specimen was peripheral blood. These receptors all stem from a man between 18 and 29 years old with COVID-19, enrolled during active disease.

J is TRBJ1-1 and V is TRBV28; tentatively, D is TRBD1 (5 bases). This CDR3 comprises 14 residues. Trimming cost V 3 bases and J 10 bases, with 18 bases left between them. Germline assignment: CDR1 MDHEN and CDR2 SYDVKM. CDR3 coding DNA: TGTGCCAGCAGTTTTGGGAGGACCGATAGGGGAGCTTTCTTT. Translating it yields CASSFGRTDRGAFF. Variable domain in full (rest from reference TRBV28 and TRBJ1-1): DVKVTQSSRYLVKRTGEKVFLECVQDMDHENMFWYRQDPGLGLRLIYFSYDVKMKEKGDIPEGYSVSREKKERFSLILESASTNQTSMYLCASSFGRTDRGAFFGQGTRLTVV.

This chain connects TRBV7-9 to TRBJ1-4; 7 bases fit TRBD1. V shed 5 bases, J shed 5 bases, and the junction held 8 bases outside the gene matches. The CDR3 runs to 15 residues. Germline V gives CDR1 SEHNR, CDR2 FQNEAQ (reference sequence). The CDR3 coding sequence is TGTGCCAGCAGCCTATCCGGGACAGAAAATGAAAAACTGTTTTTT. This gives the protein CASSLSGTENEKLFF. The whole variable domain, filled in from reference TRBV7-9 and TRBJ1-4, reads DTGVSQNPRHKITKRGQNVTFRCDPISEHNRLYWYRQTLGQGPEFLTYFQNEAQLEKSRLLSDRFSAERPKGSFSTLEIQRTEQGDSAMYLCASSLSGTENEKLFFGSGTQLSVL.

Written as DNA, the CDR3 is TGTGCCAGCAGCTTAAGCGGGGCCGCTAACTATGGCTACACCTTC. Amino acids: CASSLSGAANYGYTF. The chain couples TRBV5-4 to TRBJ1-2; possible D gene TRBD1, 5 bases. Germline V gene lookup returns CDR1 SGHNT and CDR2 YYREEE (reference sequence). The CDR3 consists of 15 residues. Trimming pared 2 bases from V and 0 bases from J, leaving 11 bases between.

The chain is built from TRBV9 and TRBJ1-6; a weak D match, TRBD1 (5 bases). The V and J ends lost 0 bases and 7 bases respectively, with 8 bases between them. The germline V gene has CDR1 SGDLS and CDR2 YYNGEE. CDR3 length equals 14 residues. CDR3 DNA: TGTGCCAGCAGCGTAGTAGGGGAAAATTCACCCCTCCACTTT. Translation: CASSVVGENSPLHF.

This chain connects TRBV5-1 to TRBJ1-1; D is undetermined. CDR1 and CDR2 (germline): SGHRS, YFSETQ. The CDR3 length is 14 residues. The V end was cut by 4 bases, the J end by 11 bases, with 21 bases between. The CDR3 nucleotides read TGCGCCAGCAGCCCCCAAAACAGTGATCAGTCGGCTTTCTTT. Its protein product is CASSPQNSDQSAFF.

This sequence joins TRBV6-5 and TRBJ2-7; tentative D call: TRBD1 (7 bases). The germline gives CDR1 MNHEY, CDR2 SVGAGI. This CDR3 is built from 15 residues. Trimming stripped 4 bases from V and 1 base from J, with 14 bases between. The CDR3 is CASSSDRRASYEQYF. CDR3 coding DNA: TGTGCCAGCAGTTCGGACAGGAGGGCATCCTACGAGCAGTACTTC.

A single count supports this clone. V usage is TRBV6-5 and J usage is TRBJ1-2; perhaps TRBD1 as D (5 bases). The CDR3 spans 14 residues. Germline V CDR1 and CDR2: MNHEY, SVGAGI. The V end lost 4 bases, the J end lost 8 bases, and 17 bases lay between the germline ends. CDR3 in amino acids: CASSFPGEGRGYTF. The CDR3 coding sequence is TGTGCCAGCAGTTTCCCCGGGGAGGGACGGGGCTACACCTTC.

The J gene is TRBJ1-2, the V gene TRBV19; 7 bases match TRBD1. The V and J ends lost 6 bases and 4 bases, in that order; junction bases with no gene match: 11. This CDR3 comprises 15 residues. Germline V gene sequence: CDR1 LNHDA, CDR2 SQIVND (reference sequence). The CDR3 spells CASRMGGQEPYGYTF. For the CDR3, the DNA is TGTGCCAGTAGGATGGGAGGACAGGAGCCCTATGGCTACACCTTC.

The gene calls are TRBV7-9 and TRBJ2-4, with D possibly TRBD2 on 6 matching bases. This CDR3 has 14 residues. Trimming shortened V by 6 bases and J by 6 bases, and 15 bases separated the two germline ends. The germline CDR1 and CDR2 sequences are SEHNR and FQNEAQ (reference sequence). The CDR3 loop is CASSLGGLGNIQYF. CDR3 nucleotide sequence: TGTGCCAGCAGTCTCGGGGGATTGGGAAACATTCAGTACTTC.

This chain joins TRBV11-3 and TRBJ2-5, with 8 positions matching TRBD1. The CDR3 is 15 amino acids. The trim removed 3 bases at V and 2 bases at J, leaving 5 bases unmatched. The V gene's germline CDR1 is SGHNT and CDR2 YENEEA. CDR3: CASSFRQGRQETQYF. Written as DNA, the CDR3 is TGTGCCAGCAGCTTTCGACAGGGGCGTCAAGAGACCCAGTACTTC. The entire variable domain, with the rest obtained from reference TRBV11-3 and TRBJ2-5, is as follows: EAGVVQSPRYKIIEKKQPVAFWCNPISGHNTLYWYLQNLGQGPELLIRYENEEAVDDSQLPKDRFSAERLKGVDSTLKIQPAELGDSAVYLCASSFRQGRQETQYFGPGTRLLVL.

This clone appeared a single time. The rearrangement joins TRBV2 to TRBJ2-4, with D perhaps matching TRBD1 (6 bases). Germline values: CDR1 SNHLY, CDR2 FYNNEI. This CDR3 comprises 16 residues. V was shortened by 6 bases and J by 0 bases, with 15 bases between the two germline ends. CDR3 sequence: CASRDLTGPAKNIQYF. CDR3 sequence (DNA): TGTGCCAGCAGGGACTTGACAGGCCCAGCCAAAAACATTCAGTACTTC.

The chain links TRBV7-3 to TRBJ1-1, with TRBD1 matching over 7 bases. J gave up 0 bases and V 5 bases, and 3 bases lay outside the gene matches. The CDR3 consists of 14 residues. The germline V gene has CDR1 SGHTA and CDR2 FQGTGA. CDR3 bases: TGTGCCAGCAGCATGACAGGGTTGAACACTGAAGCTTTCTTT. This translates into CASSMTGLNTEAFF.

CDR3 sequence (DNA): TGTGCCAGCAGCCCCTGGGGACTAGCGGGGGGGCAAGAGACCCAGTACTTC. Its translation is CASSPWGLAGGQETQYF. The rearrangement uses TRBV7-2 and TRBJ2-5, with 16 bases identical to TRBD2. Germline V gene sequence: CDR1 SGHTA, CDR2 FQGNSA. The CDR3 contains 17 residues. V shed 5 bases, J shed 2 bases, and the junction held 5 bases outside the gene matches.

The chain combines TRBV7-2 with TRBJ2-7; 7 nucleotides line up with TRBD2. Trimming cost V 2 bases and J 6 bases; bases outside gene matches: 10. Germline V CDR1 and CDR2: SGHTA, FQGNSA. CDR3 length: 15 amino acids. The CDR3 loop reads CASSLISLAESEQYF. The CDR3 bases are TGTGCCAGCAGCTTAATCAGTCTAGCGGAGTCCGAGCAGTACTTC.

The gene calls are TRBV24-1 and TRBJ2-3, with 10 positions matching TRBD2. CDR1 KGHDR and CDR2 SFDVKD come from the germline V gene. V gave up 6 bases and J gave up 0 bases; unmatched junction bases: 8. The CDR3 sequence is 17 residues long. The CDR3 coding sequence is TGTGCCACCAGTCCGATCCCACTAGCGGGGAGCACAGATACGCAGTATTTT. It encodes CATSPIPLAGSTDTQYF.

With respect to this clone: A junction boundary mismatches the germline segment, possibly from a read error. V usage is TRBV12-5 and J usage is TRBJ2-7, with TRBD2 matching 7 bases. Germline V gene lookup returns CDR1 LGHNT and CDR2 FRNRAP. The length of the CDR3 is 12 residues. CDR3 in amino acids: CASGPKSIAGPF. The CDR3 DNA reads TGTGCTAGTGGCCCTAAGTCGATAGCGGGTCCATTC.

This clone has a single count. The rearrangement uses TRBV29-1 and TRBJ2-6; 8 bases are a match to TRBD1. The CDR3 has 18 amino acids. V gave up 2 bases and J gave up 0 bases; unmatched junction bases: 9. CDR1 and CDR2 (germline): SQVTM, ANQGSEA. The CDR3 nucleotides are TGCAGCGTTGAAATAGGGACAGGTGGATTCTCTGGGGCCAACGTCCTGACTTTC. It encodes CSVEIGTGGFSGANVLTF.

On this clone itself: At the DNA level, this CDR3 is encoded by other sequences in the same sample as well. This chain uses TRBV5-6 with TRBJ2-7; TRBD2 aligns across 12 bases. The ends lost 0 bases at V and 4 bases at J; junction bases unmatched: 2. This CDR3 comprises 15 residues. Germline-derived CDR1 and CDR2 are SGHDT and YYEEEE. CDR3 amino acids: CASSLGLAGVYEQYF. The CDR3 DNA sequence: TGTGCCAGCAGCTTGGGACTAGCGGGGGTTTACGAGCAGTACTTC.

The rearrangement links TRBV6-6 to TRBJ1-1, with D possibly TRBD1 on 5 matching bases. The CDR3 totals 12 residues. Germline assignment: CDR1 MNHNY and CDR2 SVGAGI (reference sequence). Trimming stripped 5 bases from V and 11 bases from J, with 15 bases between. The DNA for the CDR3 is TGTGCCAGCAGTACGGGACCCGGGGGGGCTTTCTTT. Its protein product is CASSTGPGGAFF.

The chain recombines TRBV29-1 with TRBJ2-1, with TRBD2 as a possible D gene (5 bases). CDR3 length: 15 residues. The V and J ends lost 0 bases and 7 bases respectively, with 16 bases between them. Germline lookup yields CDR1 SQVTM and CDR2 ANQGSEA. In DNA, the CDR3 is TGCAGCGTTGAAGATGAGCGAGGAGGTGGGAATGAGCAGTTCTTC. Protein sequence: CSVEDERGGGNEQFF.

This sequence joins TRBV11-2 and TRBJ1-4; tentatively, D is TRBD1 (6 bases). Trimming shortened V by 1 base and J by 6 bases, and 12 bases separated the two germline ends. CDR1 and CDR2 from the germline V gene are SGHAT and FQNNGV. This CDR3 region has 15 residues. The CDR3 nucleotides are TGTGCCAGCAGCTTAGTTCAGGGGAAGGATGAAAAACTGTTTTTT. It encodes CASSLVQGKDEKLFF.

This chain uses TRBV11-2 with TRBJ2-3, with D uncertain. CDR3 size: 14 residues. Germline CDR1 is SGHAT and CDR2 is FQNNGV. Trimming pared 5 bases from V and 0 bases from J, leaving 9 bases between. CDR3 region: CASSIRLSTDTQYF. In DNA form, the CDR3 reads TGTGCCAGCAGCATCAGACTTAGCACAGATACGCAGTATTTT.

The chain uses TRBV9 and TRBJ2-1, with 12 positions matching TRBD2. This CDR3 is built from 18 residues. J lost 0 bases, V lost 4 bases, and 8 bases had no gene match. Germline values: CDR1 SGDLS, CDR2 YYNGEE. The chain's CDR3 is CASSRSGLAGGSYNEQFF. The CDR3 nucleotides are TGTGCCAGCAGCCGATCGGGACTAGCGGGCGGCTCCTACAATGAGCAGTTCTTC.

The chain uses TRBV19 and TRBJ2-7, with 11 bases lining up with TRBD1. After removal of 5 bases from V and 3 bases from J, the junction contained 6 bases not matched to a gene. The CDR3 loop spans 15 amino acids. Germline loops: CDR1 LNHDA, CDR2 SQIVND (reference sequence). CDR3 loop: CASSLTGQGGYEQYF. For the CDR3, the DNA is TGTGCCAGTAGTCTAACGGGACAGGGGGGCTACGAGCAGTACTTC.

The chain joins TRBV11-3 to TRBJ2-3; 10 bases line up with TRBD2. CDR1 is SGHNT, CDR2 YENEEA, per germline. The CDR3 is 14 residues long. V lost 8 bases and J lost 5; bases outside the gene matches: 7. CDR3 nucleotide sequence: TGTGCCAGCCGCCAGCGGGAGGGGCAAGATACGCAGTATTTT. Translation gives CASRQREGQDTQYF. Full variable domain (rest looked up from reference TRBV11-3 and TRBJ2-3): EAGVVQSPRYKIIEKKQPVAFWCNPISGHNTLYWYLQNLGQGPELLIRYENEEAVDDSQLPKDRFSAERLKGVDSTLKIQPAELGDSAVYLCASRQREGQDTQYFGPGTRLTVL.

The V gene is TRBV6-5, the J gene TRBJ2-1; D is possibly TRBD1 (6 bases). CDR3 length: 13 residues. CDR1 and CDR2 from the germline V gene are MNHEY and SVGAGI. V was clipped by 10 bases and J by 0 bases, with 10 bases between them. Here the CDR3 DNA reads TGTGCCACCCAGGGGTCCTCCTACAATGAGCAGTTCTTC. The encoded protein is CATQGSSYNEQFF.

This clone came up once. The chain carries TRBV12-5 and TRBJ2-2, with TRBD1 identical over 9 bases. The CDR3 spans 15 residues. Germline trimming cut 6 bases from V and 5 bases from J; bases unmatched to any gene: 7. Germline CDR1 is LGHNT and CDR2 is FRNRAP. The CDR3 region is CASGTGQGITGELFF. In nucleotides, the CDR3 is TGTGCTAGTGGCACCGGACAGGGGATAACCGGGGAGCTGTTTTTT.

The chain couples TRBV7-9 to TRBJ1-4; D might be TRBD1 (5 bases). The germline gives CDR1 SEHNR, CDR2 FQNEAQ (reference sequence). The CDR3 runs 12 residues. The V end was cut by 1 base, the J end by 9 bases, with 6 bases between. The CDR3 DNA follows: TGTGCCAGCAGCTTAGGGACAAAAAAACTGTTTTTT. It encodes CASSLGTKKLFF.

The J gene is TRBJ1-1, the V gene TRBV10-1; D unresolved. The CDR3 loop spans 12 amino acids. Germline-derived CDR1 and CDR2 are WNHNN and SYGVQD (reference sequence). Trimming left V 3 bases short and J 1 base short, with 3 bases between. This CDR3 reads CASSDQNTEAFF. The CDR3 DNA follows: TGCGCCAGCAGTGACCAGAACACTGAAGCTTTCTTT.

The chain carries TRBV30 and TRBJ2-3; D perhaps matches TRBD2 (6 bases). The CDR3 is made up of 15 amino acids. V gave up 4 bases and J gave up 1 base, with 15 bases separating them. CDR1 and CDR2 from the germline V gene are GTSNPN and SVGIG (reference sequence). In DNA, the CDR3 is TGTGCCTGGACCCGACCGGGACTTCGCACAGATACGCAGTATTTT. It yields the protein CAWTRPGLRTDTQYF.